This T cell receptor beta chain was profiled in a study of neoadjuvant anti-PD-1 for oral cavity cancer. Study in general: Around day 43, patients without progression received a fourth nivolumab dose before surgery.

This CDR3 is 15 amino acids long. V lost 0 bases, J lost 0 bases, and 9 bases lay in between. Germline V lookup: CDR1 SGHRS, CDR2 YFSETQ. Time point described: after neoadjuvant nivolumab, at surgical resection. These oral cavity squamous cell carcinomas were HPV-negative and locally advanced. The method was immunoSEQ multiplex PCR; TCRdb's version includes in-frame clones alone and lacks a portion of them. The data hold roughly 9,600 clones, with over 65% observed a single time. The V and J genes are TRBV5-1 and TRBJ1-1, with D tentatively TRBD1 (5 bases). This sequence originates from a person between 35 and 79 years old with oral cavity squamous cell carcinoma. Sequenced here: PBMCs, sampled after nivolumab (anti-PD-1) treatment. This CDR3 is CASSLGGGVNTEAFF. The CDR3 region has the DNA TGCGCCAGCAGCTTGGGGGGCGGAGTGAACACTGAAGCTTTCTTT.